This T cell receptor beta chain was found in a study of cytomegalovirus exposure and HLA in healthy donors. Regarding the study as a whole: Only CMV serostatus was available as immune exposure information. The authors later found TCR association rates varying by HLA locus, with DRB1 most and HLA-C fewest. Reported performance of the classifier showed diagnosis of cytomegalovirus status with high specificity and sensitivity.

As for this clone: No antigen is known for it.

Whereas donors were nominally healthy upon sampling, unrecorded immune exposures were probable. CDR1 is SGHTA and CDR2 is FQGNSA in the germline V gene. The J segment lost 10 bases and the V segment lost 5 bases, leaving 5 bases of the junction unmatched. The CDR3 totals 12 residues. PCR used 60 Vbeta primers and 13 Jbeta primers. Measured with immunoSEQ multiplex PCR; TCRdb has only the in-frame clones, and not every one. The sample holds some 110,000 clones; just over 75% are singletons and the top ten take around 8.8%. V is TRBV7-2 and J is TRBJ2-1, with TRBD1 matching over 7 bases. This sequence was found in a middle-aged man in good health and CMV-seropositive. Sequencing used PBMCs. The chain's CDR3 is CASSPDRVEQFF. As DNA, the CDR3 is TGTGCCAGCAGCCCCGACAGGGTCGAGCAGTTCTTC.